This T cell receptor beta chain appears in the sequencing data of a study of OX40 agonist ivuxolimab in advanced cancers. On this clone itself: Its specificity is unknown.

Germline trimming cut 6 bases from V and 8 bases from J; bases unmatched to any gene: 10. This CDR3 spans 14 amino acids. Germline V gene data show CDR1 as MDHEN and CDR2 as SYDVKM. This table comes from immunoSEQ multiplex PCR, and its TCRdb copy is limited to in-frame clones, with some not included. Altogether over 35,000 clones are present, approximately 90% being singletons, with the ten largest covering 0.5% to 0.65%. Broader study findings: Among the least clonally expanded were partial responders at 0.1-3.0 mg/kg. Blood T cells, both CD4+ and CD8+, expanded clonally by week 6 at 0.1 to 3.0 mg/kg.

This receptor was obtained from an adult with an advanced solid tumor such as melanoma, head and neck, liver or kidney cancer. V usage is TRBV28 and J usage is TRBJ1-5; 7 positions agree with TRBD1. The sequences come from CD4+ or CD8+ T cells sorted from blood, collected in a trial of the OX40 agonist ivuxolimab. The CDR3 sequence: CASRSQGTVKPQHF. The CDR3 DNA reads as TGTGCCAGCAGGTCACAGGGGACGGTGAAGCCCCAGCATTTT.